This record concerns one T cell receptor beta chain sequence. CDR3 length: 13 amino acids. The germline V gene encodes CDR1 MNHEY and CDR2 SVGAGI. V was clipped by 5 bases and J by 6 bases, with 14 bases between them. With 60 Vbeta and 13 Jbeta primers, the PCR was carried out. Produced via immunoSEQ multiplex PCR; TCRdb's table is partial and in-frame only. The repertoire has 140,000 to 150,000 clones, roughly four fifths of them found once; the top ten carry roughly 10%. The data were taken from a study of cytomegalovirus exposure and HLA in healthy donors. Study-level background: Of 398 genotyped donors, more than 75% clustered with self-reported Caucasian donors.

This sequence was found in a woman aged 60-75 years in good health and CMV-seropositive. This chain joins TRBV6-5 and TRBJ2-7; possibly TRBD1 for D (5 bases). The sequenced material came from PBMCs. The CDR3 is CASSGAYLGEQYF. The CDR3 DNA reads TGTGCCAGCAGTGGGGCCTATTTGGGCGAGCAGTACTTC.